Below are 29 T cell receptor beta chains sequenced from a single sample in a study of control samples from healthy donors and cancer patients. Sequencing was performed with immunoSEQ multiplex PCR; in TCRdb, only in-frame clones are kept and a portion is missing. The repertoire holds some 140,000 clones, with roughly nine tenths as singletons. What was sequenced was blood. These receptor sequences come from a woman aged 25-40 years in good health.

The J gene is TRBJ1-5, the V gene TRBV19; possibly TRBD1 for D (6 bases). The CDR3 has 16 amino acids. Germline loops: CDR1 LNHDA, CDR2 SQIVND (reference sequence). V lost 3 bases and J lost 0, with 12 bases in between. DNA of the CDR3: TGTGCCAGTAGTATTGACGGGGGCTTTAGCAATCAGCCCCAGCATTTT. Its translation: CASSIDGGFSNQPQHF.

The chain is built from TRBV15 and TRBJ2-3; 10 nucleotides match TRBD2. The CDR3 consists of 17 residues. Trimming removed 4 bases from V and 7 bases from J; junction bases left unmatched: 14. CDR1 LNHNV and CDR2 YYDKDF come from the germline V gene (reference sequence). CDR3 sequence: CATSKDKASGRRNTQYF. The CDR3 DNA sequence: TGTGCCACCAGCAAGGATAAGGCTAGCGGGAGAAGGAATACGCAGTATTTT. The full variable domain, completed using reference TRBV15 and TRBJ2-3, is DAMVIQNPRYQVTQFGKPVTLSCSQTLNHNVMYWYQQKSSQAPKLLFHYYDKDFNNEADTPDNFQSRRPNTSFCFLDIRSPGLGDTAMYLCATSKDKASGRRNTQYFGPGTRLTVL.

This chain links TRBV5-5 with TRBJ1-2; D remains unclear. V lost 5 bases to trimming and J lost 2 bases, with 4 bases between them. Looked up from germline, CDR1 is SGHKS and CDR2 is YYEKEE (reference sequence). The CDR3 runs to 11 residues. CDR3 in amino acids: CASRENYGYTF. The CDR3 bases are TGTGCCAGCAGGGAAAACTATGGCTACACCTTC.

This sequence joins TRBV7-3 and TRBJ2-3; 9 bases align to TRBD2. Per germline, CDR1 SGHTA and CDR2 FQGTGA. The ends lost 5 bases at V and 5 bases at J; junction bases unmatched: 8. The CDR3 runs 15 residues. The CDR3 is CASSPLAGVGDTQYF. The CDR3 coding sequence is TGTGCCAGCAGCCCGTTAGCGGGAGTGGGAGATACGCAGTATTTT.

This rearrangement joins TRBV14 to TRBJ2-5; either TRBD1 or TRBD2 may supply D (5 bases each). CDR3 length: 15 residues. Trimming removed 3 bases at V and 5 bases at J, with 16 bases between. Germline lookup yields CDR1 SGHDN and CDR2 FVKESK. The CDR3 nucleotides read TGTGCCAGCAGCCAGCCCCGGCGAGGGGTGGAGACCCAGTACTTC. Protein product: CASSQPRRGVETQYF.

The rearrangement uses TRBV2 and TRBJ1-2; D possibly corresponds to TRBD1 (6 bases). The germline V gene has CDR1 SNHLY and CDR2 FYNNEI. CDR3 length: 15 amino acids. V was pared by 1 base and J by 2 bases, with 11 bases between. The CDR3 DNA reads TGTGCCAGCAGTGAAGAGACAGGCAAGAACTATGGCTACACCTTC. It is translated as CASSEETGKNYGYTF.

The V and J genes are TRBV6-5 and TRBJ2-7; 7 bases are a match to TRBD1. The junction had 8 bases not matched to a gene; V was cut back by 6 bases and J by 0 bases. This CDR3 spans 15 amino acids. Per germline, CDR1 MNHEY and CDR2 SVGAGI. The CDR3 region has the DNA TGTGCCAGCAGACCGGACAGGAGCGGCTCCTACGAGCAGTACTTC. Translating gives CASRPDRSGSYEQYF.

The chain combines TRBV27 with TRBJ1-1, with D possibly being TRBD1 (6 bases). The CDR3 runs to 11 residues. Germline assignment: CDR1 MNHEY and CDR2 SMNVEV (reference sequence). The V end lost 9 bases, the J end lost 3 bases, and 8 bases lay between the germline ends. The DNA of the CDR3 is TGTGCCAGTACAGGGTACACTGAAGCTTTCTTT. Translation: CASTGYTEAFF.

This clone came up once. The J gene is TRBJ2-2, the V gene TRBV12-3 or TRBV12-4, with D tentatively TRBD2 (5 bases). Trimming took off 3 bases at V and 6 bases at J, with 8 bases between the two ends. The CDR3 sequence is 13 residues long. This chain's CDR3 is CASSLYGAGELFF. The CDR3 DNA reads TGTGCCAGCAGTTTGTACGGGGCCGGGGAGCTGTTTTTT.

CDR3 protein: CASSDVSSGNTIYF. DNA of the CDR3: TGTGCCAGCAGCGACGTCAGCTCTGGAAACACCATATATTTT. The chain carries TRBV3-1 (or the pseudogene TRBV3-2) and TRBJ1-3, with D unclear. The CDR3 is 14 residues long. Germline CDR1 reads LGHDT; CDR2 reads YNNKEL (reference sequence). The V and J ends lost 5 bases and 0 bases respectively, with 8 bases between them.

This clone was observed a single time. CDR3 loop: CASSYPGGQETQYF. In DNA form, the CDR3 reads TGTGCCAGCAGTTACCCAGGGGGCCAAGAGACCCAGTACTTC. The rearrangement links TRBV6-5 to TRBJ2-5, with 7 bases matching TRBD1. Looked up from germline, CDR1 is MNHEY and CDR2 is SVGAGI. The CDR3 extends over 14 amino acids. The V and J ends lost 2 bases and 1 base, in that order; junction bases with no gene match: 1.

The V and J genes are TRBV19 and TRBJ2-2; 9 nucleotides agree with TRBD2. The germline CDR1 and CDR2 sequences are LNHDA and SQIVND (reference sequence). CDR3 length equals 18 residues. The V and J ends lost 3 bases and 8 bases, in that order; junction bases with no gene match: 16. The CDR3 reads CASSIQSQGLAKGGELFF. CDR3 DNA: TGTGCCAGTAGTATTCAGTCCCAAGGACTAGCGAAAGGTGGGGAGCTGTTTTTT.

The V and J genes are TRBV7-3 and TRBJ1-2, with TRBD1 identical over 8 bases. The CDR3 contains 15 residues. Germline values: CDR1 SGHTA, CDR2 FQGTGA. V lost 2 bases to trimming and J lost 2 bases; unmatched junction nucleotides: 4. The DNA of the CDR3 is TGTGCCAGCAGCTTAGATTCAGGGGGCAACTATGGCTACACCTTC. This gives the protein CASSLDSGGNYGYTF.

The V gene is TRBV7-9, the J gene TRBJ2-2; no clear D. Germline-derived CDR1 and CDR2 are SEHNR and FQNEAQ (reference sequence). This CDR3 comprises 13 residues. Trimming cost V 5 bases and J 6 bases, with 10 bases left between them. CDR3 protein: CASSMPRPGELFF. The CDR3 DNA reads TGTGCCAGCAGCATGCCGCGGCCCGGGGAGCTGTTTTTT.

The rearrangement uses TRBV9 and TRBJ2-1; 7 positions match TRBD2. In germline, CDR1 is SGDLS, CDR2 YYNGEE. The CDR3 totals 20 residues. Unmatched junction bases numbered 15, after V lost 0 bases and J lost 0 bases. The CDR3 nucleotides are TGTGCCAGCAGCGTAGGATCTAGCGGTTCCCTAATCAACTCCTACAATGAGCAGTTCTTC. This sequence encodes CASSVGSSGSLINSYNEQFF.

Turning to this clone: The same CDR3 can be traced to other DNA sequences in this sample. The chain combines TRBV27 with TRBJ2-3, with D perhaps assigned TRBD1 or TRBD2 (5 bases each). The germline V and J ends were trimmed by 5 bases and 1 base, with 13 bases remaining between them. The CDR3 totals 15 residues. From germline, CDR1 is MNHEY and CDR2 SMNVEV (reference sequence). CDR3: CASSPLGTGTDTQYF. DNA of the CDR3: TGTGCCAGCAGTCCGTTAGGGACGGGCACAGATACGCAGTATTTT.

The J gene is TRBJ2-1, the V gene TRBV7-2; perhaps TRBD2 as D (6 bases). The CDR3 covers 15 residues. The germline V gene encodes CDR1 SGHTA and CDR2 FQGNSA. Trimming removed 0 bases at V and 7 bases at J, with 13 bases between. As DNA, the CDR3 is TGTGCCAGCAGCTTAGCCAGAGGGACTTTTAATGAGCAGTTCTTC. It yields the protein CASSLARGTFNEQFF.

This chain joins TRBV7-9 and TRBJ2-7, with D possibly being TRBD1 (5 bases). V shed 1 base and J shed 0 bases, with 13 bases lying between them. In germline, CDR1 is SEHNR, CDR2 FQNEAQ (reference sequence). The CDR3 has 16 residues. CDR3 nucleotide sequence: TGTGCCAGCAGCTTAGGCAGGGCCGCTTACTCCTACGAGCAGTACTTC. Its protein is CASSLGRAAYSYEQYF.

This sequence joins TRBV11-3 and TRBJ1-1; 9 nucleotides agree with TRBD1. J lost 4 bases, V lost 6 bases, and 12 bases had no gene match. CDR1 is SGHNT and CDR2 is YENEEA in the germline V gene. The CDR3 extends over 16 amino acids. This CDR3 reads CASSEGTGRESTEAFF. DNA for the CDR3: TGTGCCAGCAGTGAGGGGACAGGGAGGGAGAGCACTGAAGCTTTCTTT.

The genes are TRBV6-5 and TRBJ1-1, with 8 nucleotides matching TRBD1. Germline lookup yields CDR1 MNHEY and CDR2 SVGAGI. V was pared by 0 bases and J by 0 bases, with 3 bases of the junction left unmatched. This CDR3 has 16 residues. CDR3 in DNA: TGTGCCAGCAGTTACTCGGGCAGGGGGCTGAACACTGAAGCTTTCTTT. Protein sequence: CASSYSGRGLNTEAFF.

In nucleotides, the CDR3 is TGTGCCAGCAGCTCTTCACGGGGCGCGGGTCAAGAGACCCAGTACTTC. Residues: CASSSSRGAGQETQYF. V gene TRBV11-3 combines with J gene TRBJ2-5; D is tentatively TRBD1 or TRBD2 (5 bases each). Deletions cut 4 bases from V and 2 bases from J, with 17 bases between. In germline, CDR1 is SGHNT, CDR2 YENEEA. This CDR3 has 16 amino acids.

CDR3 loop: CASSQNRDYPYEQYF. For the CDR3, the DNA is TGTGCCAGCAGCCAGAACCGGGACTACCCCTACGAGCAGTACTTC. The rearrangement uses TRBV3-1 (or the pseudogene TRBV3-2) and TRBJ2-7, with 7 bases fitting TRBD2. Looked up from germline, CDR1 is LGHDT and CDR2 is YNNKEL (reference sequence). V lost 3 bases to trimming and J lost 2 bases; unmatched junction nucleotides: 7. There are 15 residues in the CDR3.

The V call is TRBV12-3 or TRBV12-4, the J call TRBJ2-1; D gene ambiguous. Trimming left V 4 bases short and J 5 bases short, with 6 bases between. The CDR3 extends over 12 amino acids. CDR3: CASSWTNNEQFF. The CDR3 coding sequence is TGTGCCAGCAGTTGGACCAACAATGAGCAGTTCTTC.

The chain combines TRBV3-1 (or the pseudogene TRBV3-2) with TRBJ2-6; maybe TRBD1 (6 bases). The V gene's germline CDR1 is LGHDT and CDR2 YNNKEL (reference sequence). The CDR3 is made up of 17 amino acids. Trimming removed 0 bases at V and 0 bases at J, with 9 bases between. The CDR3 DNA sequence: TGTGCCAGCAGCCAAGACGACAGGTCCTCTGGGGCCAACGTCCTGACTTTC. It specifies CASSQDDRSSGANVLTF.

The gene calls are TRBV5-1 and TRBJ2-7; D is perhaps TRBD1 or TRBD2 (6 bases each). Germline values: CDR1 SGHRS, CDR2 YFSETQ. This CDR3 is 20 amino acids long. V lost 3 bases to trimming and J lost 4 bases, with 32 bases between them. CDR3 sequence (DNA): TGCGCCAGCAGCTCCGGCGGAGGGGGGCCCCAAATCGATACCACTTACGAGCAGTACTTC. Its translation: CASSSGGGGPQIDTTYEQYF.

The genes are TRBV18 and TRBJ2-5; D remains ambiguous. CDR3 size: 13 residues. Germline values: CDR1 KGHSH, CDR2 LQKENI. V gave up 6 bases and J gave up 5 bases, with 13 bases separating them. This CDR3 is CASSAGVRETQYF. CDR3 DNA: TGTGCCAGCTCGGCAGGAGTAAGGGAGACCCAGTACTTC. The full variable domain, with the rest looked up from reference TRBV18 and TRBJ2-5, is NAGVMQNPRHLVRRRGQEARLRCSPMKGHSHVYWYRQLPEEGLKFMVYLQKENIIDESGMPKERFSAEFPKEGPSILRIQQVVRGDSAAYFCASSAGVRETQYFGPGTRLLVL.

V is TRBV7-9 and J is TRBJ2-2; 8 bases map to TRBD2. Germline CDR1 SEHNR, CDR2 FQNEAQ (reference sequence). Losses at the gene ends were 3 bases for V and 3 bases for J; bases not matched to a gene: 3. This CDR3 has 15 amino acids. The CDR3: CASSFRREDTGELFF. The CDR3 DNA reads TGTGCCAGCAGCTTTCGGCGGGAGGACACCGGGGAGCTGTTTTTT.

The genes are TRBV28 and TRBJ1-4, with a possible D match to TRBD1 (5 bases). Germline CDR1 is MDHEN and CDR2 is SYDVKM. Trimming shortened V by 5 bases and J by 8 bases, and 18 bases separated the two germline ends. The CDR3 is 15 amino acids. The CDR3 region has the DNA TGTGCCAGCAGTCCTGGGACCCTGAGGAAGGAAAAACTGTTTTTT. Protein: CASSPGTLRKEKLFF.

This rearrangement joins TRBV29-1 to TRBJ1-1; 7 bases are a match to TRBD1. Per germline, CDR1 SQVTM and CDR2 ANQGSEA. The CDR3 loop spans 14 amino acids. Losses at the gene ends were 4 bases for V and 0 bases for J; bases not matched to a gene: 5. Written as DNA, the CDR3 is TGCAGCGTTGGGGGGGACAGTTTGAACACTGAAGCTTTCTTT. Translating it yields CSVGGDSLNTEAFF.